This entry is about one T cell receptor beta chain. Its cognate antigen is unknown. The entry originates in a study of T cell responses to AZD1222 COVID-19 vaccine. Clones were read by immunoSEQ multiplex PCR, and TCRdb kept only the in-frame ones, dropping some. The sample consists of 55,000 to 80,000 clones, 84% of them appearing once. General study points: The repertoires were collected only after the peak T cell response.

The V gene's germline CDR1 is SNHLY and CDR2 FYNNEI. CDR3 length equals 13 residues. V was trimmed by 7 bases and J by 7 bases, leaving 14 bases between them. The receptor's source is an adult in good health. The gene calls are TRBV2 and TRBJ1-5; D gene ambiguous. Sequenced material: peripheral blood, taken on day 0 of AZD1222 vaccination. CDR3 sequence: CASNETPAQPQHF. CDR3 sequence (DNA): TGTGCCAGCAACGAGACACCAGCCCAGCCCCAGCATTTT.